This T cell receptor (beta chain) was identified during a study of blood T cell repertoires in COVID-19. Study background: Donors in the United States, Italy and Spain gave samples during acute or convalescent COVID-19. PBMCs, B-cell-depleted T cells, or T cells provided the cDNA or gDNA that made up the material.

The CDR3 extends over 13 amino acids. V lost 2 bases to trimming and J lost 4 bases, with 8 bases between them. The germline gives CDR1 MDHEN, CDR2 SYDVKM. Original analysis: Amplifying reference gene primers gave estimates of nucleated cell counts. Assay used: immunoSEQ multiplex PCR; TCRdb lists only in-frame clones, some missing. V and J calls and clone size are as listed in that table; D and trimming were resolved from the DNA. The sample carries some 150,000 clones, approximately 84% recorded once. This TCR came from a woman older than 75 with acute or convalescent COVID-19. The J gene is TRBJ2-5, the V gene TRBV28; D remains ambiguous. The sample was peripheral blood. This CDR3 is CASSLGALETQYF. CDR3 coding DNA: TGTGCCAGCAGTTTAGGAGCTTTAGAGACCCAGTACTTC.